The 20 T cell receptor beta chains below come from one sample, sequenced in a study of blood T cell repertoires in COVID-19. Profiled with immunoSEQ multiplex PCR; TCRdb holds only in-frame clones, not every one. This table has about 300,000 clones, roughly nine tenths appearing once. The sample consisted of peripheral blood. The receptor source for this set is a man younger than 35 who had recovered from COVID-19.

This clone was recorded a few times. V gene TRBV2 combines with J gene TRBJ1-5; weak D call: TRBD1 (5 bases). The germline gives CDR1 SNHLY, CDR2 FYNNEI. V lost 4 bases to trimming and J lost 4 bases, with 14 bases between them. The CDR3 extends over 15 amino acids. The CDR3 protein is CASSARFQGNQPQHF. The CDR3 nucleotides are TGTGCCAGCAGTGCTAGGTTTCAGGGAAATCAGCCCCAGCATTTT.

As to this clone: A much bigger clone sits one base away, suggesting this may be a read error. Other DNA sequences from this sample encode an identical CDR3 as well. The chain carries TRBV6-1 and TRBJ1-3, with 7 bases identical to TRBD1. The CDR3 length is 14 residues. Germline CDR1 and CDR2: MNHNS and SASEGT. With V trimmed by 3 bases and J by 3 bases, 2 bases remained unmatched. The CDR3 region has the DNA TGTGCCAGCAGTGAGACAGGGTATGGAAACACCATATATTTT. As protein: CASSETGYGNTIYF.

CDR3 DNA: TGCAGCGTTGAAGATCAGGAGGCTGAAGCTTTCTTT. Amino acids: CSVEDQEAEAFF. The V call is TRBV29-1, the J call TRBJ1-1; D not resolved. V was clipped by 0 bases and J by 6 bases, with 8 bases between them. CDR3 length equals 12 residues. CDR1 and CDR2 (germline): SQVTM, ANQGSEA.

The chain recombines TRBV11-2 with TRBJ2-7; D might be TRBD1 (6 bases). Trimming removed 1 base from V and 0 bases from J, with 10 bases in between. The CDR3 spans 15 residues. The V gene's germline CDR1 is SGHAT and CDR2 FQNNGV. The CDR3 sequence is CASSLAGQSSYEQYF. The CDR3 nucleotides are TGTGCCAGCAGCTTAGCCGGACAGAGCTCCTACGAGCAGTACTTC. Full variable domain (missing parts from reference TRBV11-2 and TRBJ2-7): EAGVAQSPRYKIIEKRQSVAFWCNPISGHATLYWYQQILGQGPKLLIQFQNNGVVDDSQLPKDRFSAERLKGVDSTLKIQPAKLEDSAVYLCASSLAGQSSYEQYFGPGTRLTVT.

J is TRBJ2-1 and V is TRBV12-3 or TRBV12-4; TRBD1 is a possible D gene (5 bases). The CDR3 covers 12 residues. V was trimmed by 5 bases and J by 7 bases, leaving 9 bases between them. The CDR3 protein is CASSKQVNEQFF. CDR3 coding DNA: TGTGCCAGCAGTAAACAGGTGAATGAGCAGTTCTTC.

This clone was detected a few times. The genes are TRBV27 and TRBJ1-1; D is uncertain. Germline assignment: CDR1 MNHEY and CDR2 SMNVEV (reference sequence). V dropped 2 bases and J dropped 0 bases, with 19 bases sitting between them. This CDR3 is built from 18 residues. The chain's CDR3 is CASSLGSTRRRLNTEAFF. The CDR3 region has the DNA TGTGCCAGCAGTTTAGGGAGTACTCGGCGGAGATTGAACACTGAAGCTTTCTTT.

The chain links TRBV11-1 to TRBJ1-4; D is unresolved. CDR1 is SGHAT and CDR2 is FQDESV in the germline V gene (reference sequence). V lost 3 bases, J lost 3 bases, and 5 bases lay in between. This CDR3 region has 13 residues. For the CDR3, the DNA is TGTGCCAGCAGCTTCATGTCTAATGAAAAACTGTTTTTT. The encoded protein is CASSFMSNEKLFF. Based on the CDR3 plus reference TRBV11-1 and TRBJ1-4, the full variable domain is EAEVAQSPRYKITEKSQAVAFWCDPISGHATLYWYRQILGQGPELLVQFQDESVVDDSQLPKDRFSAERLKGVDSTLKIQPAELGDSAMYLCASSFMSNEKLFFGSGTQLSVL.

The chain's CDR3 is CASSPLDRGPGNTIYF. The CDR3 DNA is TGTGCCAGCTCACCACTGGACAGGGGGCCTGGAAACACCATATATTTT. V is TRBV18 and J is TRBJ1-3; 11 bases fit TRBD1. Germline V gives CDR1 KGHSH, CDR2 LQKENI. CDR3 length: 16 residues. The trim removed 1 base at V and 2 bases at J, leaving 1 base unmatched.

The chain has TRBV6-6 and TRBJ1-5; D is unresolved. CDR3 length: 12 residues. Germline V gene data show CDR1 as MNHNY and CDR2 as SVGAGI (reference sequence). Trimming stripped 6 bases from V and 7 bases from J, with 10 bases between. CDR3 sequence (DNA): TGTGCCAGCAGGACGGGAGGGCAGCCCCAGCATTTT. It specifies CASRTGGQPQHF.

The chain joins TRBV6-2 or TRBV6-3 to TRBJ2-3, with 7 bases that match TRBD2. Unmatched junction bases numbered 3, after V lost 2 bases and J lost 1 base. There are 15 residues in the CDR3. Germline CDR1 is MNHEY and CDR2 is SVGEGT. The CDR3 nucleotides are TGTGCCAGCAGTTACGGCGGGGGACGCACAGATACGCAGTATTTT. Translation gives CASSYGGGRTDTQYF.

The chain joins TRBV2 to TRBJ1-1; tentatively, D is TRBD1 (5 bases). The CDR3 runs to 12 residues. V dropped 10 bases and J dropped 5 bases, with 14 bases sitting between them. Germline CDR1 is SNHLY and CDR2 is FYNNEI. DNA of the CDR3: TGTGCCACTTCCCCGGGGGGAACTGAAGCTTTCTTT. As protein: CATSPGGTEAFF.

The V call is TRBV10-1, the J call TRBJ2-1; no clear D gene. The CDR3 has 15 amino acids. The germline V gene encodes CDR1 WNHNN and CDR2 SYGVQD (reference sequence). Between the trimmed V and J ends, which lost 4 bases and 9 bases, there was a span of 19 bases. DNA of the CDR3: TGCGCCAGCAGTGCCTTACTAATGGCCCCAGTTGAGCAGTTCTTC. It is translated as CASSALLMAPVEQFF.

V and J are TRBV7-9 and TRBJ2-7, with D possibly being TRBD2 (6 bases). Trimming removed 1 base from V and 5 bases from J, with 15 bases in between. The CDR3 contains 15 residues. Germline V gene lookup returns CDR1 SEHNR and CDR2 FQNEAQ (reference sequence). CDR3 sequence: CASSLVWQGLDEQYF. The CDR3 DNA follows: TGTGCCAGCAGCTTAGTTTGGCAGGGACTCGACGAGCAGTACTTC.

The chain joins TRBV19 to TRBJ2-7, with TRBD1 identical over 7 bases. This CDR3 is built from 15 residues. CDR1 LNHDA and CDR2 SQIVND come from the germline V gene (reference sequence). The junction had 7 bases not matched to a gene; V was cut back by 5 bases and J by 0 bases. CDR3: CASSPRQGHSYEQYF. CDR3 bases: TGTGCCAGTAGTCCTCGACAGGGACACTCCTACGAGCAGTACTTC.

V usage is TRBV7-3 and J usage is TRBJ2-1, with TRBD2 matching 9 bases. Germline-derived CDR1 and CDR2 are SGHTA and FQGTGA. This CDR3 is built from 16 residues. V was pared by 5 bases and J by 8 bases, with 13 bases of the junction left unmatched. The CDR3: CASSAGFSGGGDEQFF. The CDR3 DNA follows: TGTGCCAGCAGCGCGGGATTTAGCGGGGGTGGCGATGAGCAGTTCTTC.

For the CDR3, the DNA is TGTGCCAGCAGCTTAGCCACTTACAATGAGCAGTTCTTC. It translates to CASSLATYNEQFF. The V and J genes are TRBV7-8 and TRBJ2-1; D unclear. CDR3 size: 13 residues. Between the trimmed V and J ends, which lost 0 bases and 4 bases, there was a span of 4 bases. The germline V gene has CDR1 SGHVS and CDR2 FQNEAQ.

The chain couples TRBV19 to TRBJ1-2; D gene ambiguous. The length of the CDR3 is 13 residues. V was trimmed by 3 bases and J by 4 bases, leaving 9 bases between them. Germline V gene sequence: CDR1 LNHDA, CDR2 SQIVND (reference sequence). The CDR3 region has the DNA TGTGCCAGTAGTATGCCCGGAGTCTATGGCTACACCTTC. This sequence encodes CASSMPGVYGYTF.

The CDR3 is CASSRAEGGNYGYTF. In DNA form, the CDR3 reads TGTGCCAGCAGCAGGGCAGAGGGGGGGAACTATGGCTACACCTTC. The rearrangement uses TRBV11-2 and TRBJ1-2; tentative D call: TRBD1 (6 bases). Germline loops: CDR1 SGHAT, CDR2 FQNNGV. Trimming cost V 5 bases and J 2 bases, with 15 bases left between them. The CDR3 is 15 residues long.

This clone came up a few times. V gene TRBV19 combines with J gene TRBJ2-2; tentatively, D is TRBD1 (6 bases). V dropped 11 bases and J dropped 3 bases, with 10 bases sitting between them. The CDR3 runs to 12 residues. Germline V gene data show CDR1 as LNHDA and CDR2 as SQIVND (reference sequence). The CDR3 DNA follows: TGTGCCGGTTCAGGGGACACCGGGGAGCTGTTTTTT. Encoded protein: CAGSGDTGELFF.

DNA of the CDR3: TGTGCCAGCAGCGTCCACGTTGGCGGGAGTTACGAGCAGTACTTC. Encoded protein: CASSVHVGGSYEQYF. The chain joins TRBV9 to TRBJ2-7, with 7 bases lining up with TRBD2. The V and J ends lost 2 bases and 4 bases, in that order; junction bases with no gene match: 9. This CDR3 comprises 15 residues. CDR1 SGDLS and CDR2 YYNGEE come from the germline V gene.